The clone carrying this TCR beta chain showed up many times. The antigen remains unidentified. CDR1 and CDR2 from the germline V gene are MNHNS and SASEGT. This CDR3 spans 13 amino acids. Trimming took 5 bases from V and 6 from J, leaving 10 bases between them. One entry per CDR3 protein results from TCRdb running MiXCR on the RT-PCR reads. The data show 500,000 to 650,000 distinct CDR3 sequences, 6.5% to 8% seen once. This specimen comes from a study of response to subunit inactivated influenza vaccine. Study results and caveats: It was suggested by the authors that few new T cells are recruited by each seasonal influenza vaccination.

The clonotype was recovered from a man between 50 and 75 years old who received an inactivated influenza vaccine. The sample in question was PBMCs from blood, obtained 23 to 25 months after vaccination. The rearrangement links TRBV6-1 to TRBJ2-2; D assignment may be TRBD1 or TRBD2 (5 bases each). The CDR3 is CASSPVGAGELFF. DNA for the CDR3: TGTGCCAGCAGTCCGGTGGGGGCCGGGGAGCTGTTTTTT.